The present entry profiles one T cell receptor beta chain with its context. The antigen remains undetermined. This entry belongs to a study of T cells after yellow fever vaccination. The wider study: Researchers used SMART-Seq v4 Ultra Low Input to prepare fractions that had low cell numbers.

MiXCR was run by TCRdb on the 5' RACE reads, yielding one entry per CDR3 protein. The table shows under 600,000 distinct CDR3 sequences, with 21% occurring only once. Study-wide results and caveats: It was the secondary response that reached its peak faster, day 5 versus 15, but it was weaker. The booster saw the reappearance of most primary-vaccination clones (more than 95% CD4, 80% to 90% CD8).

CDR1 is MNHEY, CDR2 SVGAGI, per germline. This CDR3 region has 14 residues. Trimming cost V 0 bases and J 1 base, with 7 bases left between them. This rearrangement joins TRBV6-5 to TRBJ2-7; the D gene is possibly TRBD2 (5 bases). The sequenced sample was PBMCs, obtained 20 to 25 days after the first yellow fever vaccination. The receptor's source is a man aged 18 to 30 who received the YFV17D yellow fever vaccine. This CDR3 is CASSYSRGSYEQYF. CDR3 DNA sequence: TGTGCCAGCAGTTACTCCCGGGGATCCTACGAGCAGTACTTC.